Listed here is a single T cell receptor (beta chain). Its antigen is still unknown. The timepoints at which blood was sampled were baseline, cycle 4 day 1, and cycle 7 day 1. The V and J ends lost 5 bases and 2 bases, in that order; junction bases with no gene match: 2. Germline V CDR1 and CDR2: SQVTM, ANQGSEA. The CDR3 loop spans 13 amino acids. The record originates from a study of OX40 agonist ivuxolimab in advanced cancers. Whole-study context: Patients received the agonistic anti-OX40 (CD134) antibody ivuxolimab. The study reported partial responses in three patients: one hepatocellular carcinoma, two cutaneous melanoma.

Produced via immunoSEQ multiplex PCR; TCRdb's table is partial and in-frame only. This table holds just under 55,000 clones, about 80% found once. Whole-study results and caveats: On average, CD8+ T cells had more expanded clones than CD4+.

The origin of this receptor is an adult with an advanced solid tumor such as melanoma, head and neck, liver or kidney cancer. The V and J genes are TRBV29-1 and TRBJ2-7, with 11 nucleotides matching TRBD2. Sequenced material: CD4+ or CD8+ T cells sorted from blood, taken in a trial of the OX40 agonist ivuxolimab. The CDR3 DNA is TGCAGCGTTCATAGCGGGGGGGCCTACGAGCAGTACTTC. It specifies CSVHSGGAYEQYF.